These T cell receptor beta chains were read from a single sample in a study of immune heterogeneity within non-small cell lung tumors. Each CDR3 protein is one row after TCRdb ran MiXCR on the multiplex PCR reads. The sample contains 30,000 to 40,000 distinct CDR3 sequences, more than 25% of which appear only once. The source material was lung tumor tissue. Every receptor here comes from a man aged 40-49 years with non-small cell lung cancer. Both conserved end residues are part of each CDR3. The order of the fields is D gene, clone size, CDR3 length, J gene, V gene, CDR3 protein, CDR3 DNA. A D gene is named only where the DNA matches it firmly. Only part of the rows carry a size: once, few, many, or a class if the clone is expanded.

-,many,15,TRBJ1-2,TRBV10-3,CAISEDGTASYGYTF,TGTGCCATCAGTGAAGACGGAACTGCGTCCTATGGCTACACCTTC
TRBD2,few,16,TRBJ2-1,TRBV28,CASSPPSSGAYNEQFF,TGTGCCAGCAGTCCCCCGAGTAGCGGGGCTTACAATGAGCAGTTCTTC
TRBD1,-,15,TRBJ2-2,TRBV28,CASSHGTANTGELFF,TGTGCCAGCAGTCACGGGACAGCGAACACCGGGGAGCTGTTTTTT
-,-,14,TRBJ2-5,TRBV7-9,CASSFTGYQETQYF,TGTGCCAGCAGCTTTACCGGATATCAAGAGACCCAGTACTTC
TRBD2,few,15,TRBJ2-1,TRBV9,CASSALAGVPNEQFF,TGTGCCAGCAGCGCCCTAGCGGGAGTTCCCAATGAGCAGTTCTTC
-,-,14,TRBJ2-3,TRBV4-1,CASSQGIPPGESYF,TGCGCCAGCAGCCAAGGGATCCCCCCGGGCGAGTCGTATTTT
TRBD2,few,11,TRBJ2-4,TRBV2,CASGLENIQYF,TGTGCCAGCGGACTAGAAAACATTCAGTACTTC
-,many,14,TRBJ1-6,TRBV27,CASSLRNRNSPLHF,TGTGCCAGCAGTTTAAGGAATCGTAATTCACCCCTCCACTTT
-,many,12,TRBJ2-5,TRBV10-3,CASASDEETQYF,TGTGCCTCTGCTAGCGACGAAGAGACCCAGTACTTC
-,-,14,TRBJ2-3,TRBV24-1,CANSDLASTDTQYF,TGTGCCAACAGTGATCTCGCAAGCACAGATACGCAGTATTTT
-,-,15,TRBJ2-7,TRBV5-4,CASAVGSESSYEQYF,TGTGCCAGCGCCGTAGGGAGTGAGAGCTCCTACGAGCAGTACTTC
TRBD1,many,14,TRBJ1-2,TRBV10-3,CAISPGQGLDGYTF,TGTGCCATCAGCCCGGGACAGGGTCTGGATGGCTACACCTTC
-,few,10,TRBJ1-1,TRBV20-1,CSARDTEAFF,TGCAGTGCTCGGGACACTGAAGCTTTCTTT
-,many,12,TRBJ2-7,TRBV11-2,CAVVDRRYEQYF,TGTGCCGTCGTTGACCGTCGGTACGAGCAGTACTTC
-,many,13,TRBJ2-7,TRBV6-1,CASSETGLSEQYF,TGTGCCAGCAGTGAAACGGGACTGTCCGAGCAGTACTTC
-,-,14,TRBJ2-1,TRBV30,CAWREPGCGHEQFF,TGTGCCTGGAGGGAGCCAGGATGTGGTCATGAGCAGTTCTTC
-,-,15,TRBJ2-4,TRBV20-1,CSARAGNQAKNIQYF,TGCAGTGCTAGGGCGGGAAATCAAGCCAAAAACATTCAGTACTTC
-,few,13,TRBJ1-1,TRBV11-3,CASSVAGDTEAFF,TGTGCCAGCAGCGTGGCAGGGGACACTGAAGCTTTCTTT
-,many,14,TRBJ2-7,TRBV27,CASSPRTKSYEQYF,TGTGCCAGCAGTCCCCGGACCAAGTCCTACGAGCAGTACTTC
TRBD2,many,16,TRBJ2-1,TRBV12-3/TRBV12-4,CASNPGTSGSANEQFF,TGTGCCAGCAACCCCGGGACTAGCGGGAGTGCAAATGAGCAGTTCTTC
-,-,14,TRBJ2-5,TRBV6-9,CASSYRGRLETQYF,TGTGCCAGCAGTTATAGGGGCCGATTGGAGACCCAGTACTTC
-,-,15,TRBJ2-2,TRBV5-1,CASSLGKGMGGELFF,TGCGCCAGCAGCTTGGGGAAAGGAATGGGCGGGGAGCTGTTTTTT
-,few,15,TRBJ2-5,TRBV7-9,CASSSPVADQETQYF,TGTGCCAGCAGCTCGCCGGTAGCGGACCAAGAGACCCAGTACTTC
-,-,13,TRBJ2-7,TRBV9,CPSSPGTSYEQYF,TGTCCCAGCAGTCCGGGAACTTCCTACGAGCAGTACTTC
-,few,14,TRBJ1-2,TRBV18,CASSPNTGFYGYTF,TGTGCCAGCTCACCGAATACAGGGTTCTATGGCTACACCTTC
-,few,16,TRBJ2-2,TRBV11-3,CASSLWWESNTGELFF,TGTGCCAGCAGCTTATGGTGGGAGTCGAACACCGGGGAGCTGTTTTTT
TRBD2,many,14,TRBJ2-7,TRBV29-1,CSVLTSGGFYEQYF,TGCAGCGTGTTGACTAGCGGGGGTTTTTACGAGCAGTACTTC
TRBD1,many,13,TRBJ1-1,TRBV6-1,CASGGQGRTEAFF,TGTGCCAGCGGGGGACAGGGACGTACTGAAGCTTTCTTT
TRBD2,many,17,TRBJ2-7,TRBV4-2,CASSQGSMAGDTYEQYF,TGTGCCAGCAGCCAAGGATCGATGGCGGGAGATACCTACGAGCAGTACTTC
-,-,13,TRBJ1-2,TRBV18,CASSPGNLYGYTF,TGTGCCAGCTCACCCGGGAACCTATATGGCTACACCTTC
-,many,17,TRBJ1-3,TRBV15,CATSRDYPGTAGNTIYF,TGTGCCACCAGCAGAGATTATCCCGGCACGGCTGGAAACACCATATATTTT
-,many,12,TRBJ2-7,TRBV20-1,CSARGRGYEQYF,TGCAGTGCTAGAGGCAGGGGCTACGAGCAGTACTTC
TRBD1,-,15,TRBJ2-1,TRBV28,CASSFPDRGRNGQFF,TGTGCCAGCAGTTTTCCGGACAGGGGGCGCAATGGGCAGTTCTTC
-,-,16,TRBJ2-5,TRBV3-1,CASSRPSGLIPGTQYF,TGTGCCAGCAGCCGCCCGTCCGGCCTTATACCGGGGACCCAGTACTTC
-,medium-sized,11,TRBJ2-5,TRBV12-3/TRBV12-4,CASSLGETQYF,TGTGCCAGCAGCTTAGGAGAGACCCAGTACTTC
-,-,15,TRBJ1-1,TRBV6-2/TRBV6-3,CASSYSLQMNTEAFF,TGTGCCAGCAGTTACTCGTTACAGATGAACACTGAAGCTTTCTTT
-,few,12,TRBJ2-1,TRBV29-1,CSLLLGYHEQFF,TGCAGCCTATTATTGGGGTATCATGAGCAGTTCTTC
-,few,16,TRBJ2-7,TRBV24-1,CATSDPPVAPAYEQYF,TGTGCCACCAGTGACCCACCCGTGGCCCCCGCCTACGAGCAGTACTTC
TRBD1,few,16,TRBJ1-5,TRBV7-6,CASSLGLRDRDQPQHF,TGTGCCAGCAGCTTAGGGTTGCGGGACAGAGATCAGCCCCAGCATTTT
TRBD1,few,15,TRBJ1-4,TRBV3-1,CASSQTGTGNEKLFF,TGTGCCAGCAGCCAAACCGGGACAGGGAATGAAAAACTGTTTTTT
-,medium-sized,16,TRBJ1-6,TRBV5-1,CASSFDGRGLDSPLHF,TGCGCCAGCAGCTTCGATGGGCGGGGATTGGATTCACCCCTCCACTTT
TRBD2,-,15,TRBJ2-5,TRBV11-2,CASSSTRTSGQTQYF,TGTGCCAGCAGCTCTACCAGGACTAGCGGACAGACCCAGTACTTC
-,-,16,TRBJ2-1,TRBV7-2,CASSPGLGGGWVVQFF,TGTGCCAGCAGCCCGGGCCTCGGTGGCGGGTGGGTCGTGCAGTTCTTC
TRBD2,-,19,TRBJ2-3,TRBV6-4,CASSDSGAGGPLRTDTQYF,TGTGCCAGCAGTGACTCAGGAGCGGGAGGGCCCCTTCGCACAGATACGCAGTATTTT
-,many,12,TRBJ2-3,TRBV12-3/TRBV12-4,CASSFMRDTQYF,TGTGCCAGCAGTTTTATGCGAGATACGCAGTATTTT
TRBD2,-,13,TRBJ2-2,TRBV19,CASWTSSTGELFF,TGTGCCAGTTGGACTAGCTCCACCGGGGAGCTGTTTTTT
-,many,13,TRBJ2-7,TRBV11-1,CASSLAGPYEQYF,TGTGCCAGCAGCTTAGCAGGCCCCTACGAGCAGTACTTC
-,many,16,TRBJ1-3,TRBV7-3,CASSLVGGNSGNTIYF,TGTGCCAGCAGCCTGGTGGGCGGCAACTCTGGAAACACCATATATTTT
TRBD2,-,14,TRBJ2-1,TRBV27,CASSIGTSLGGQFF,TGTGCCAGCAGTATTGGGACTAGCCTAGGGGGGCAGTTCTTC